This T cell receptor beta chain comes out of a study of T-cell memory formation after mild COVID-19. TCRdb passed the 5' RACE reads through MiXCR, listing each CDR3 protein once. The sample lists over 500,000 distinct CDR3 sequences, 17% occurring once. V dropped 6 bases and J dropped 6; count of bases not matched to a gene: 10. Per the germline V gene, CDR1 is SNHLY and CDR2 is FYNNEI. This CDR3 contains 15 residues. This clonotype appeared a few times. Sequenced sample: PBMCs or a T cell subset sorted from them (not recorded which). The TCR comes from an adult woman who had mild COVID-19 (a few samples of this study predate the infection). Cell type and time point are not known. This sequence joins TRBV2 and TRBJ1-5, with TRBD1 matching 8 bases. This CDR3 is CASSRGTGGSQPQHF. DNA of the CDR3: TGTGCCAGCAGCAGGGGAACAGGGGGTAGTCAGCCCCAGCATTTT.